This entry describes one T cell receptor beta chain. Antigen unknown. This sample is drawn from a study of T cells in localized non-small cell lung cancer. The study, taken as a whole, reports: There was higher T cell clonality in uninvolved adjacent lung than in tumor, and it was highest there.

Assay used: immunoSEQ multiplex PCR; TCRdb lists only in-frame clones, some missing. The data hold 45,000 or so clones, with 86% observed a single time. Looked up from germline, CDR1 is MGHDK and CDR2 is SYGVNS. The V end was cut by 6 bases, the J end by 10 bases, with 12 bases between. The CDR3 runs 12 residues. The sequence derives from a man aged 40-75 years with stage II lung adenocarcinoma. The V call is TRBV25-1, the J call TRBJ1-4; a weak D match, TRBD1 (6 bases). Source: PBMCs, taken before any cancer treatment. Here the CDR3 reads CASSLGGGKLFF. The CDR3 DNA sequence: TGTGCCAGCAGCCTCGGAGGGGGAAAACTGTTTTTT.